This T cell receptor (beta chain) was captured by sequencing in a study of T cells expressing NK-cell markers. Study background: Among the eight sequenced donors, seven tested HCMV-seropositive and one tested seronegative.

The CDR3 spans 16 residues. Germline V gene lookup returns CDR1 LNHNV and CDR2 YYDKDF (reference sequence). Regarding the study as a whole: HCMV specificity was not established for the expanded NKG2C+ T cell clones.

Concerning this clonotype: Its antigen is currently unknown.

After re-calling the 5' RACE reads, TCRdb lists one entry per CDR3 protein, DNA absent. The data show 550,000 to 600,000 distinct CDR3 sequences, and the top ten clones hold around 4%. The TCR comes from a man between 18 and 35 years old in good health. The J gene is TRBJ2-1, the V gene TRBV15; TCRdb's D gene call, TRBD2, goes unchecked for lack of DNA. Source material: blood T cells: a sorted CD56 or NKG2C T cell subset, CD4+ or CD8+ T cells, or bulk PBMC T cells (not recorded which). The CDR3 sequence: CATSRVSGVRYNEQFF. The variable domain in full, with the rest retrieved from reference TRBV15 and TRBJ2-1, is DAMVIQNPRYQVTQFGKPVTLSCSQTLNHNVMYWYQQKSSQAPKLLFHYYDKDFNNEADTPDNFQSRRPNTSFCFLDIRSPGLGDTAMYLCATSRVSGVRYNEQFFGPGTRLTVL.